A selection of T cell receptor beta chains follows, all from one sample in a study of OX40 agonist ivuxolimab in advanced cancers. Using immunoSEQ multiplex PCR, the repertoire was profiled, and TCRdb retains in-frame clones only, with some absent. The sample lists some 30,000 clones; 87% were seen once. The sample was CD4+ or CD8+ T cells sorted from blood, taken in a trial of the OX40 agonist ivuxolimab. These receptors were taken from an adult with an advanced solid tumor such as melanoma, head and neck, liver or kidney cancer. Both conserved end residues are part of each CDR3. Fields, in order: J gene, clone size, V gene, D gene, CDR3 protein, CDR3 DNA. The D gene is left open where the match is weak. Expanded clones get a size class; other rows say once, few or many, or leave the size out.

>TRBJ2-2|NA|TRBV7-9|TRBD2
CASSLTFDTSGSNRELFF
TGTGCCAGCAGCTTAACCTTCGACACTAGCGGGAGTAATAGGGAGCTGTTTTTT
>TRBJ2-2|NA|TRBV5-1|NA
CASSLRSGELFF
TGCGCCAGCAGCTTGAGGTCCGGGGAGCTGTTTTTT
>TRBJ1-2|NA|TRBV5-1|NA
CASHAVGWGDGYTF
TGCGCCAGCCACGCCGTGGGGTGGGGCGATGGCTACACCTTC
>TRBJ2-7|once|TRBV5-1|NA
CASSLGAGLSYEQYF
TGCGCCAGCAGCTTGGGTGCGGGCCTCTCCTACGAGCAGTACTTC
>TRBJ1-5|NA|TRBV11-2|NA
CASSLGPGSGNQPQHF
TGTGCCAGCAGCTTAGGTCCAGGGTCTGGCAATCAGCCCCAGCATTTT
>TRBJ2-2|NA|TRBV27|TRBD1
CASRDRSNTGELFF
TGTGCCAGCCGGGACAGATCGAACACCGGGGAGCTGTTTTTT
>TRBJ2-2|few|TRBV9|NA
CASSYSGLHTGELFF
TGTGCCAGCAGTTATAGCGGACTACATACCGGGGAGCTGTTTTTT
>TRBJ2-3|once|TRBV27|NA
CASSLSRGYSTDTQYF
TGTGCCAGCAGTTTATCGAGGGGCTATAGCACAGATACGCAGTATTTT
>TRBJ2-1|NA|TRBV5-6|TRBD1
CASIRQGAVSTYNEQFF
TGTGCCAGCATCCGACAGGGGGCGGTTTCGACCTACAATGAGCAGTTCTTC
>TRBJ2-3|NA|TRBV4-1|TRBD2
CASSSRLGLAGDEADTQYF
TGCGCCAGCAGCTCTCGTTTAGGGCTAGCGGGAGACGAGGCAGATACGCAGTATTTT
>TRBJ2-1|NA|TRBV27|TRBD2
CASSLLAGASNEQFF
TGTGCCAGCAGTTTACTAGCGGGAGCATCCAATGAGCAGTTCTTC
>TRBJ1-5|NA|TRBV27|NA
CASSLGQGGNQPQHF
TGTGCCAGCAGTTTAGGCCAGGGCGGCAATCAGCCCCAGCATTTT
>TRBJ2-3|NA|TRBV7-9|NA
CASSLAWRDTDTQYF
TGTGCCAGCAGCTTAGCGTGGAGGGACACAGATACGCAGTATTTT
>TRBJ2-2|few|TRBV4-2|TRBD2
CASSQVGSGRETGELFF
TGTGCCAGCAGCCAAGTCGGAAGCGGGAGAGAAACCGGGGAGCTGTTTTTT
>TRBJ2-7|NA|TRBV27|TRBD2
CASKGAGGLRSEQYF
TGTGCCAGCAAGGGAGCGGGAGGCCTTCGGTCCGAGCAGTACTTC
>TRBJ2-3|NA|TRBV5-6|NA
CASSADAPDTQYF
TGTGCCAGCAGCGCGGACGCGCCAGATACGCAGTATTTT
>TRBJ2-5|NA|TRBV4-3|NA
CASSHLRGETQYF
TGCGCCAGCAGCCATCTGAGGGGAGAGACCCAGTACTTC
>TRBJ2-7|NA|TRBV5-1|TRBD2
CASSLAGGPYEQYF
TGCGCCAGCAGCCTAGCGGGAGGGCCGTACGAGCAGTACTTC
>TRBJ2-3|NA|TRBV11-2|TRBD1
CASSSSGGAGFDTQYF
TGTGCCAGCAGCTCATCAGGGGGCGCGGGTTTCGATACGCAGTATTTT
>TRBJ1-2|few|TRBV28|NA
CASSPFRYSTGYGYTF
TGTGCCAGCTCTCCTTTTAGGTACTCCACGGGCTATGGCTACACCTTC
>TRBJ1-1|NA|TRBV28|TRBD1
CASSLGQTTEAFF
TGTGCCAGCAGCCTGGGACAGACCACTGAAGCTTTCTTT
>TRBJ2-5|NA|TRBV25-1|NA
CASSEYENQETQYF
TGTGCCAGCAGTGAATATGAAAACCAAGAGACCCAGTACTTC
>TRBJ2-1|NA|TRBV7-8|TRBD2
CASSLAGLAGLSYNEQFF
TGTGCCAGCAGCTTAGCGGGACTAGCGGGGTTATCCTACAATGAGCAGTTCTTC
>TRBJ2-7|once|TRBV27|NA
CASSSPYEQYF
TGTGCCAGCAGTTCCCCCTACGAGCAGTACTTC
>TRBJ2-7|NA|TRBV28|TRBD1
CASSLWGTGDNEQYF
TGTGCCAGCAGTTTATGGGGGACAGGGGACAACGAGCAGTACTTC
>TRBJ1-5|NA|TRBV25-1|NA
CASKKNSSNQPQHF
TGTGCCAGCAAAAAGAACAGTAGCAATCAGCCCCAGCATTTT
>TRBJ2-7|NA|TRBV29-1|TRBD1
CSLPRGQGAIIREQYF
TGCAGCCTCCCTCGCGGGCAGGGGGCGATAATTCGCGAGCAGTACTTC
>TRBJ1-1|NA|TRBV19|NA
CASSMVGVGTEAFF
TGTGCCAGTAGTATGGTCGGGGTCGGCACTGAAGCTTTCTTT
>TRBJ2-7|NA|TRBV7-9|NA
CASSNVYSYEQYF
TGTGCCAGCAGCAACGTATACTCCTACGAGCAGTACTTC
>TRBJ2-1|NA|TRBV9|NA
CASSLSGTSSYNEQFF
TGTGCCAGCAGCCTTTCCGGGACAAGCTCCTACAATGAGCAGTTCTTC
>TRBJ1-5|NA|TRBV5-1|TRBD1
CASSTGQGANQPQHF
TGCGCCAGCAGCACAGGACAGGGGGCGAATCAGCCCCAGCATTTT
>TRBJ2-7|NA|TRBV15|NA
CATSFRTVHEQYF
TGTGCCACCAGCTTCCGGACTGTTCACGAGCAGTACTTC
>TRBJ1-1|NA|TRBV5-1|NA
CASSLGWGSGTEAFF
TGCGCCAGCAGCTTGGGTTGGGGATCGGGCACTGAAGCTTTCTTT
>TRBJ2-3|once|TRBV5-5|TRBD2
CASSLGSGRMDTQYF
TGTGCCAGCAGCTTGGGTAGCGGGAGGATGGATACGCAGTATTTT
>TRBJ2-7|few|TRBV7-9|NA
CASKVDAWDEQYF
TGTGCCAGCAAAGTGGACGCCTGGGACGAGCAGTACTTC
>TRBJ2-2|NA|TRBV5-1|TRBD2
CASSPSSGPNTGELFF
TGCGCCAGCAGCCCCTCTAGCGGGCCGAACACCGGGGAGCTGTTTTTT
>TRBJ2-3|NA|TRBV28|TRBD2
CASSVREGTDTQYF
TGTGCCAGCAGTGTGCGGGAGGGCACAGATACGCAGTATTTT
>TRBJ2-1|NA|TRBV7-9|TRBD1
CASSFPTDRGLYNEQFF
TGTGCCAGCAGCTTCCCAACCGACAGGGGCCTTTACAATGAGCAGTTCTTC
>TRBJ1-5|once|TRBV7-9|NA
CASSLASNQPQHF
TGTGCCAGCAGCTTAGCGTCCAATCAGCCCCAGCATTTT
>TRBJ2-1|NA|TRBV4-2|TRBD1
CASSLTGGTGYNEQFF
TGTGCCAGCAGCCTCACAGGCGGGACAGGGTACAATGAGCAGTTCTTC
>TRBJ2-7|NA|TRBV7-2|TRBD2
CASSFPGGIYEQYF
TGTGCCAGCAGCTTTCCCGGGGGGATCTACGAGCAGTACTTC
>TRBJ2-2|NA|TRBV2|NA
CASSLPTPSNTGELFF
TGTGCCAGCAGTCTCCCGACACCATCGAACACCGGGGAGCTGTTTTTT
>TRBJ2-5|NA|TRBV7-7|NA
CASSFGIQETQYF
TGTGCCAGCAGCTTCGGCATTCAAGAGACCCAGTACTTC
>TRBJ1-1|NA|TRBV4-1|NA
CASSHAGIGVNTEAFF
TGCGCCAGCAGCCACGCCGGGATAGGCGTGAACACTGAAGCTTTCTTT
>TRBJ2-7|NA|TRBV7-6|TRBD2
CASSQSSGRDYEQYF
TGTGCCAGCAGCCAATCTAGCGGGAGGGACTACGAGCAGTACTTC
>TRBJ2-1|NA|TRBV7-8|TRBD2
CASSLGVSGISAYNEQFF
TGTGCCAGCAGCTTAGGAGTTAGCGGGATCTCGGCCTACAATGAGCAGTTCTTC
>TRBJ1-2|once|TRBV27|NA
CASLGGGGYTF
TGTGCCAGCCTAGGGGGTGGGGGCTACACCTTC
>TRBJ2-1|few|TRBV2|NA
CASGASSYNEQFF
TGTGCCAGCGGGGCGAGCTCCTACAATGAGCAGTTCTTC
>TRBJ1-2|NA|TRBV19|NA
CASSIERDSQGNYGYTF
TGTGCCAGTAGTATAGAACGGGACTCACAAGGGAACTATGGCTACACCTTC
>TRBJ2-7|few|TRBV6-5|NA
CASSYFGGDYEQYF
TGTGCCAGCAGTTACTTCGGGGGAGACTACGAGCAGTACTTC
>TRBJ1-2|NA|TRBV6-4|NA
CASRTPGSQNYGYTF
TGTGCCAGCAGGACGCCGGGGTCCCAAAACTATGGCTACACCTTC